One and the same sample provided the 18 T cell receptor beta chains below, sequenced in a study of blood T cell repertoires in COVID-19 (dated by TCRdb to about 2020). Library preparation used the immunoSEQ multiplex PCR assay. The table comes from immuneACCESS by way of TCRdb, which keeps in-frame sequences with V and J called. Part of the clones is missing from these tables; in studies checked, under half for an unresolved V gene and the rest for unknown reasons. Counted in this sample were under 300,000 clones; roughly 86% of them appeared once. Under 2.5% of the sample is in the top ten clones. Specimen: PBMCs or T cells enriched from blood (not recorded which). The receptors were gathered from a woman in her sixties who had recovered from COVID-19.

The chain has TRBV7-9 and TRBJ1-1; D is undetermined. This CDR3 is 15 amino acids long. The germline V gene encodes CDR1 SEHNR and CDR2 FQNEAQ (reference sequence). V dropped 5 bases and J dropped 0 bases, with 13 bases sitting between them. The CDR3 DNA sequence: TGTGCCAGCAGCCGTCTTGACTTCATGAACACTGAAGCTTTCTTT. Amino acids: CASSRLDFMNTEAFF. Variable domain in full (rest from reference TRBV7-9 and TRBJ1-1): DTGVSQNPRHKITKRGQNVTFRCDPISEHNRLYWYRQTLGQGPEFLTYFQNEAQLEKSRLLSDRFSAERPKGSFSTLEIQRTEQGDSAMYLCASSRLDFMNTEAFFGQGTRLTVV.

The chain uses TRBV9 and TRBJ2-1; 8 nucleotides agree with TRBD2. The CDR3 length is 15 residues. V lost 4 bases, J lost 6 bases, and 9 bases stayed unmatched. Per germline, CDR1 SGDLS and CDR2 YYNGEE. For the CDR3, the DNA is TGTGCCAGCAGCAATAGCGGGATGTCAAGCAATGAGCAGTTCTTC. Protein product: CASSNSGMSSNEQFF.

The chain carries TRBV30 and TRBJ2-1, with 8 bases matching TRBD1. This CDR3 has 16 residues. In germline, CDR1 is GTSNPN, CDR2 SVGIG (reference sequence). After removal of 3 bases from V and 0 bases from J, the junction contained 7 bases not matched to a gene. CDR3 amino acids: CAWSSGGLGSYNEQFF. CDR3 DNA sequence: TGTGCCTGGAGCTCAGGGGGCCTTGGCTCCTACAATGAGCAGTTCTTC. The full variable domain, in which reference TRBV30 and TRBJ2-1 provide the parts outside the CDR3, is SQTIHQWPATLVQPVGSPLSLECTVEGTSNPNLYWYRQAAGRGLQLLFYSVGIGQISSEVPQNLSASRPQDRQFILSSKKLLLSDSGFYLCAWSSGGLGSYNEQFFGPGTRLTVL.

The chain joins TRBV7-3 to TRBJ1-2, with 8 bases identical to TRBD1. Germline V CDR1 and CDR2: SGHTA, FQGTGA. This CDR3 is 16 amino acids long. V dropped 5 bases and J dropped 5; count of bases not matched to a gene: 13. The CDR3 nucleotides read TGTGCCAGCAGCCGGGACAGGCGTACAAATCATTATGGCTACACCTTC. Translated, it gives CASSRDRRTNHYGYTF.

With regard to this clone: Other DNA sequences from this sample encode an identical CDR3 as well. The J gene is TRBJ1-2, the V gene TRBV6-5; 9 bases map to TRBD1. The CDR3 is made up of 14 amino acids. V was pared by 0 bases and J by 5 bases, with 1 base of the junction left unmatched. Germline V gene lookup returns CDR1 MNHEY and CDR2 SVGAGI. The CDR3: CASSYSDRGYGYTF. Here the CDR3 DNA reads TGTGCCAGCAGTTACTCCGACAGGGGGTATGGCTACACCTTC.

The chain recombines TRBV7-6 with TRBJ2-3; tentatively, D is TRBD2 (6 bases). The CDR3 runs 14 residues. V was cut by 3 bases and J by 2 bases, with 9 bases left in between. Germline V gene data show CDR1 as SGHVS and CDR2 as FNYEAQ. The CDR3 sequence is CASSFAGTTDTQYF. CDR3 coding DNA: TGTGCCAGCAGCTTTGCGGGAACCACAGATACGCAGTATTTT.

This rearrangement joins TRBV5-8 to TRBJ2-2; TRBD2 aligns across 7 bases. Germline V gene data show CDR1 as SGHTS and CDR2 as YDEGEE. Trimming took 4 bases from V and 7 from J; bases not matched to a gene: 13. The CDR3 is made up of 16 amino acids. CDR3 sequence: CASSPGLDLSGGELFF. For the CDR3, the DNA is TGTGCCAGCAGCCCAGGACTAGATTTATCAGGCGGGGAGCTGTTTTTT.

This clone was observed a single time. This chain connects TRBV9 to TRBJ2-1; TRBD2 agrees at 8 bases. The V gene end was trimmed by 0 bases and the J gene end by 3 bases; junction bases not matched to a gene: 11. CDR1 is SGDLS and CDR2 is YYNGEE in the germline V gene. The CDR3 has 18 residues. CDR3 nucleotides: TGTGCCAGCAGCGTAGCTGGCGGGGGGCCCAACCGCTACAATGAGCAGTTCTTC. Translation: CASSVAGGGPNRYNEQFF.

The chain has TRBV6-5 and TRBJ1-1, with D possibly being TRBD1 (6 bases). Trimming shortened V by 6 bases and J by 3 bases, and 14 bases separated the two germline ends. CDR1 is MNHEY, CDR2 SVGAGI, per germline. The CDR3 covers 14 residues. CDR3 coding DNA: TGTGCCAGCAGGGAGAGCAGGGGATACACTGAAGCTTTCTTT. This gives the protein CASRESRGYTEAFF.

The chain recombines TRBV3-1 (or the pseudogene TRBV3-2) with TRBJ2-2; possible D gene TRBD1, 5 bases. Germline values: CDR1 LGHDT, CDR2 YNNKEL (reference sequence). Trimming left V 1 base short and J 7 bases short, with 16 bases between. This CDR3 is 16 amino acids long. The CDR3, as DNA: TGTGCCAGCAGCCAAGGAAGGCAGGGTGGTGGCGGGGAGCTGTTTTTT. Translated, it gives CASSQGRQGGGGELFF.

The genes are TRBV30 and TRBJ1-1; D gene unclear. This CDR3 has 12 amino acids. Germline values: CDR1 GTSNPN, CDR2 SVGIG (reference sequence). Trimming cost V 3 bases and J 0 bases, with 5 bases left between them. This CDR3 is CAWRRLNTEAFF. The CDR3 nucleotides read TGTGCCTGGAGACGGTTGAACACTGAAGCTTTCTTT.

The V and J genes are TRBV9 and TRBJ2-3; 12 nucleotides align to TRBD2. The trim removed 6 bases at V and 5 bases at J, leaving 4 bases unmatched. The CDR3 totals 14 residues. Looked up from germline, CDR1 is SGDLS and CDR2 is YYNGEE. The CDR3 region has the DNA TGTGCCAGCACCGGACTAGCGGGGTTAGATACGCAGTATTTT. As protein: CASTGLAGLDTQYF.

The chain carries TRBV5-6 and TRBJ2-7, with 10 bases lining up with TRBD1. The CDR3 spans 18 residues. Germline loops: CDR1 SGHDT, CDR2 YYEEEE. J lost 4 bases, V lost 3 bases, and 16 bases had no gene match. The CDR3 loop is CASSWAGRAGQGRYEQYF. As DNA, the CDR3 is TGTGCCAGCAGCTGGGCCGGAAGGGCGGGACAGGGGCGGTACGAGCAGTACTTC.

The CDR3 DNA reads as TGTGCCAGCTCACCACCGGAAAGCGGGAGCGTTAATGAGCAGTTCTTC. Its translation: CASSPPESGSVNEQFF. The rearrangement links TRBV18 to TRBJ2-1; 8 nucleotides match TRBD2. The V segment lost 0 bases and the J segment 7 bases; nucleotides outside the gene matches: 8. Germline CDR1 and CDR2: KGHSH and LQKENI. The CDR3 runs 16 residues.

Here the CDR3 reads CATSDPTKGHFYGYTF. CDR3 nucleotides: TGTGCCACCAGTGACCCAACCAAGGGACACTTCTATGGCTACACCTTC. V gene TRBV24-1 combines with J gene TRBJ1-2, with D possibly TRBD1 on 6 matching bases. The length of the CDR3 is 16 residues. The V gene lost 4 bases and the J gene lost 4 bases, with 18 bases spanning the gap. The germline CDR1 and CDR2 sequences are KGHDR and SFDVKD.

The rearrangement links TRBV11-2 to TRBJ2-5; no reliable D call. V was shortened by 7 bases and J by 4 bases, with 7 bases between the two germline ends. This CDR3 has 11 residues. Per germline, CDR1 SGHAT and CDR2 FQNNGV. For the CDR3, the DNA is TGTGCCAGCACGGCAGGAGAGACCCAGTACTTC. Encoded protein: CASTAGETQYF.

This clone was counted between two and nine times. The chain links TRBV11-3 to TRBJ1-1, with D perhaps matching TRBD1 (6 bases). Germline assignment: CDR1 SGHNT and CDR2 YENEEA. V was cut by 3 bases and J by 1 base, with 15 bases left in between. The CDR3 is 16 residues long. The CDR3 reads CASSLDNRVGNTEAFF. DNA for the CDR3: TGTGCCAGCAGCTTGGATAACAGGGTAGGGAACACTGAAGCTTTCTTT.

V gene TRBV5-1 combines with J gene TRBJ2-7; possibly TRBD1 for D (5 bases). Germline V CDR1 and CDR2: SGHRS, YFSETQ. V was trimmed by 3 bases and J by 12 bases, leaving 22 bases between them. This CDR3 region has 14 residues. CDR3 coding DNA: TGCGCCAGCAGCTCACCCGTGACAGACCCTCGCGCGTACTTC. This codes for CASSSPVTDPRAYF.